These T cell receptor beta chains were read from a single sample in a study of glioma-infiltrating T cells. TCRdb reanalysed the multiplex PCR reads using MiXCR and keeps one entry per CDR3 protein. The repertoire holds about 130,000 distinct CDR3 sequences, with 24% as singletons. Material for sequencing was glioma tissue, nonneoplastic brain tissue, or PBMCs (not recorded which). These receptors were taken from a human donor with low-grade glioma or glioblastoma, undergoing nonglioma brain surgery, or in good health (not recorded which). The CDR3 runs from the conserved cysteine through the conserved F or W. The order of the fields is V gene, D gene, clone size, J gene, CDR3 DNA, CDR3 protein. A D gene is named only where the DNA matches it firmly. Size is stated for part of the rows, as once, few or many counts, or as a class when the clone is expanded.

V: TRBV7-6
D: NA
size: NA
J: TRBJ2-3
DNA: TGTGCCAGCAGCAATTCCAGGGGACGGGGCACAGATACGCAGTATTTT
CDR3: CASSNSRGRGTDTQYF

V: TRBV15
D: NA
size: many
J: TRBJ2-1
DNA: TGTGCCACCAGCAGAGATCGGGCCAATGAGCAGTTCTTC
CDR3: CATSRDRANEQFF

V: TRBV7-2
D: NA
size: many
J: TRBJ2-1
DNA: TGTGCCAGCAGCTTGGGGCCTCAATACAATGAGCAGTTCTTC
CDR3: CASSLGPQYNEQFF

V: TRBV27
D: NA
size: many
J: TRBJ1-5
DNA: TGTGCCAGCAGTTTAAGCGGGGGGTCAGGTTCACCCCAGCATTTT
CDR3: CASSLSGGSGSPQHF

V: TRBV27
D: NA
size: NA
J: TRBJ1-4
DNA: TGTGCCAGCAGTTTAATGGGGGCAGGAAATGAAAAACTGTTTTTT
CDR3: CASSLMGAGNEKLFF

V: TRBV29-1
D: NA
size: NA
J: TRBJ2-5
DNA: TGCAGCGTCGACTCAGGGAGCGGGGAGACCCAGTACTTC
CDR3: CSVDSGSGETQYF

V: TRBV24-1
D: NA
size: NA
J: TRBJ1-2
DNA: TGTGCCACCAGTGATTTCGACAATAACTATGGCTACACCTTC
CDR3: CATSDFDNNYGYTF

V: TRBV7-9
D: TRBD1
size: many
J: TRBJ2-3
DNA: TGTGCCAGCAGCCCCCAGACAGGGGACTCCACAGATACGCAGTATTTT
CDR3: CASSPQTGDSTDTQYF

V: TRBV2
D: NA
size: few
J: TRBJ1-5
DNA: TGTGCCAGCAGCCACGAGGGACCGAGCAATCAGCCCCAGCATTTT
CDR3: CASSHEGPSNQPQHF

V: TRBV6-1
D: TRBD1
size: NA
J: TRBJ2-2
DNA: TGTGCCAGCAGTGAACCTTCGAGGGGGCGCGGGGAGCTGTTTTTT
CDR3: CASSEPSRGRGELFF

V: TRBV10-3
D: NA
size: NA
J: TRBJ1-1
DNA: TGTGCCATCAGTGATGTGGACACTGAAGCTTTCTTT
CDR3: CAISDVDTEAFF

V: TRBV7-9
D: NA
size: many
J: TRBJ2-3
DNA: TGTGCCAGCAGCTTAGGGACAGAACTCAGGGATACGCAGTATTTT
CDR3: CASSLGTELRDTQYF

V: TRBV18
D: NA
size: few
J: TRBJ2-3
DNA: TGTGCCAGCTCACCAATGGGGCGGGGCACAGATACGCAGTATTTT
CDR3: CASSPMGRGTDTQYF

V: TRBV5-1
D: TRBD1
size: few
J: TRBJ1-1
DNA: TGCGCCAGCAGCGGAGGGACAGCCGATGAAGCTTTCTTT
CDR3: CASSGGTADEAFF

V: TRBV18
D: NA
size: few
J: TRBJ2-5
DNA: TGTGCCAGCTCACCCGACAGGACGGGAGAGACCCAGTACTTC
CDR3: CASSPDRTGETQYF

V: TRBV20-1
D: TRBD2
size: many
J: TRBJ2-5
DNA: TGCAGTGCCCCAAGACTAGCGGGGGGACGCCAAGAGACCCAGTACTTC
CDR3: CSAPRLAGGRQETQYF

V: TRBV29-1
D: NA
size: NA
J: TRBJ2-5
DNA: TGCAGCGGGGGACCGCGGCAGAAAGAGACCCAGTACTTC
CDR3: CSGGPRQKETQYF

V: TRBV13
D: NA
size: few
J: TRBJ1-5
DNA: TGTGCCAGCAGCTTAGAGGGGTCAGGACAGCCCCAGCATTTT
CDR3: CASSLEGSGQPQHF

V: TRBV6-1
D: NA
size: few
J: TRBJ1-5
DNA: TGTGCCAGCAGTCCTGGGACGGAGCCCAATCAGCCCCAGCATTTT
CDR3: CASSPGTEPNQPQHF

V: TRBV7-2
D: NA
size: NA
J: TRBJ2-1
DNA: TGTGCCAGCAGCTTAGCGGGATTAGCAACCTACAATGAGCAGTTCTTC
CDR3: CASSLAGLATYNEQFF

V: TRBV20-1
D: NA
size: many
J: TRBJ2-1
DNA: TGCAGTGCCAGCGGACTAAATGAGCAGTTCTTC
CDR3: CSASGLNEQFF

V: TRBV6-1
D: NA
size: many
J: TRBJ1-1
DNA: TGTGCCAGCAGTGCAACAGAGAACACTGAAGCTTTCTTT
CDR3: CASSATENTEAFF

V: TRBV12-3/TRBV12-4
D: NA
size: few
J: TRBJ2-5
DNA: TGTGCCAGCAGTGAGCCCATAGGGGAGACCCAGTACTTC
CDR3: CASSEPIGETQYF

V: TRBV19
D: TRBD2
size: NA
J: TRBJ2-3
DNA: TGTGCCAGTATGGAGGTAGCGGGGGGGAAAAAGTATTTT
CDR3: CASMEVAGGKKYF

V: TRBV4-1
D: NA
size: NA
J: TRBJ1-1
DNA: TGCGCCAGCAGCCACCCGGGGAGAGGGGCGAACACTGAAGCTTTCTTT
CDR3: CASSHPGRGANTEAFF

V: TRBV24-1
D: NA
size: once
J: TRBJ2-1
DNA: TGTGCCACCAGTGATTCGCGACTAGACCGGAATGAGCAGTTCTTC
CDR3: CATSDSRLDRNEQFF

V: TRBV6-1
D: NA
size: NA
J: TRBJ2-5
DNA: TGTGCCAGCAGCCAAAACCGCAGGGTAAACTCTCTGGCTTCCCCGCAAGAGACCCAGTACTTC
CDR3: CASSQNRRVNSLASPQETQYF

V: TRBV28
D: NA
size: many
J: TRBJ2-3
DNA: TGTGCCAGCAGGGCGGGAACTAGCACAGATACGCAGTATTTT
CDR3: CASRAGTSTDTQYF

V: TRBV2
D: NA
size: many
J: TRBJ1-1
DNA: TGTGCCAGCAGTGAGACAGAATTTGTAGGTGAAGCTTTCTTT
CDR3: CASSETEFVGEAFF

V: TRBV5-1
D: NA
size: NA
J: TRBJ2-1
DNA: TGCGCCAGCAGCTCCTCAGGAAGGGGTCACAATGAGCAGTTCTTC
CDR3: CASSSSGRGHNEQFF

V: TRBV18
D: NA
size: NA
J: TRBJ2-3
DNA: TGTGCCAGCTCCGCCCCGTGGGGGCAGAGTACAGATACGCAGTATTTT
CDR3: CASSAPWGQSTDTQYF

V: TRBV3-1
D: NA
size: NA
J: TRBJ1-4
DNA: TGTGCCAGCAGCCAAGATTTCGGCGAGGAAAAACTGTTTTTT
CDR3: CASSQDFGEEKLFF

V: TRBV3-1
D: TRBD2
size: few
J: TRBJ2-1
DNA: TGTGCCAGCAGCCAAGGACTAGCGGATTCCTACAATGAGCAGTTCTTC
CDR3: CASSQGLADSYNEQFF

V: TRBV19
D: NA
size: NA
J: TRBJ1-1
DNA: TGTGCCAGTACCTATGACACCCGGAACACTGAAGCTTTCTTT
CDR3: CASTYDTRNTEAFF

V: TRBV5-1
D: NA
size: NA
J: TRBJ2-1
DNA: TGCGCCAGCAGCTCGCTAGAATATGAGCAGTTCTTC
CDR3: CASSSLEYEQFF

V: TRBV19
D: NA
size: few
J: TRBJ2-1
DNA: TGTGCCAGTAGCGACAGCTGGAATGAGCAGTTCTTC
CDR3: CASSDSWNEQFF

V: TRBV18
D: TRBD1
size: few
J: TRBJ1-1
DNA: TGTGCCAGCTCACTGGGACAGGGGGCGCTTTCTAACACTGAAGCTTTCTTT
CDR3: CASSLGQGALSNTEAFF

V: TRBV20-1
D: NA
size: many
J: TRBJ2-3
DNA: TGCAGTGCTCCGGGCACAGATACGCAGTATTTT
CDR3: CSAPGTDTQYF

V: TRBV2
D: TRBD2
size: few
J: TRBJ2-2
DNA: TGTGCCAGCGCTAGCGGCGGCCAGCTGTTTTTT
CDR3: CASASGGQLFF

V: TRBV11-2
D: TRBD1
size: few
J: TRBJ2-5
DNA: TGTGCCAGCAGCCTCACCGACAGGGGGCATCCCCAAGAGACCCAGTACTTC
CDR3: CASSLTDRGHPQETQYF

V: TRBV27
D: NA
size: NA
J: TRBJ1-1
DNA: TGTGCCAGCAGTCCTTGGGGGGGGGTCACTGAAGCTTTCTTT
CDR3: CASSPWGGVTEAFF

V: TRBV27
D: NA
size: many
J: TRBJ2-5
DNA: TGTGCCGCCGACAGGAATTCCGGACAAGAGACCCAGTACTTC
CDR3: CAADRNSGQETQYF

V: TRBV18
D: TRBD1
size: NA
J: TRBJ1-4
DNA: TGTGCCAGCTCACTCGGGACAGTTTGGGAAAAACTGTTTTTT
CDR3: CASSLGTVWEKLFF

V: TRBV12-3/TRBV12-4
D: NA
size: few
J: TRBJ1-2
DNA: TGTGTCAGCAGTGGCAGGGGCTATGGCTACACCTTC
CDR3: CVSSGRGYGYTF

V: TRBV11-2
D: NA
size: few
J: TRBJ2-3
DNA: TGTGCCAGCAGCCACCCGAGGCAGCCAACCACAGATACGCAGTATTTT
CDR3: CASSHPRQPTTDTQYF

V: TRBV4-3
D: TRBD1
size: few
J: TRBJ1-5
DNA: TGCGCCAGCAGCTGGGACAGGGGACGCAATCAGCCCCAGCATTTT
CDR3: CASSWDRGRNQPQHF

V: TRBV28
D: TRBD1
size: many
J: TRBJ1-1
DNA: TGTGCCAGCAGCTCCTACGGGACAGAGAACACTGAAGCTTTCTTT
CDR3: CASSSYGTENTEAFF

V: TRBV19
D: TRBD1
size: few
J: TRBJ2-3
DNA: TGTGCCAGTAAAGATAGACAGGGCACAACAGATACGCAGTATTTT
CDR3: CASKDRQGTTDTQYF

V: TRBV12-3/TRBV12-4
D: TRBD2
size: NA
J: TRBJ2-3
DNA: TGTGCCAGCACCCTACGGGGGGGCTCCACAGATACGCAGTATTTT
CDR3: CASTLRGGSTDTQYF

V: TRBV12-3/TRBV12-4
D: TRBD2
size: NA
J: TRBJ2-1
DNA: TGTGCCAGCAGGAAAAATAGCGGGGGGCAAGAGCAGTTCTTC
CDR3: CASRKNSGGQEQFF

V: TRBV20-1
D: TRBD1
size: NA
J: TRBJ1-2
DNA: TGCAGTTCCGAGCCGGGACAGGGAAACTATGGCTACACCTTC
CDR3: CSSEPGQGNYGYTF

V: TRBV6-1
D: TRBD1
size: many
J: TRBJ1-4
DNA: TGTGCCAGCAGCCTATCCGGAGGGGGCGCAAATGAAAAACTGTTTTTT
CDR3: CASSLSGGGANEKLFF

V: TRBV14
D: NA
size: NA
J: TRBJ2-2
DNA: TGTGCCAGCAGCCAGATACGTTCTGGGGAGCTGTTTTTT
CDR3: CASSQIRSGELFF

V: TRBV7-8
D: NA
size: NA
J: TRBJ1-4
DNA: TGTGCCAGCAATGTCTACAGCGGTGAAAAACTGTTTTTT
CDR3: CASNVYSGEKLFF

V: TRBV5-8
D: NA
size: NA
J: TRBJ1-5
DNA: TGTGCCAGCAGCTTAGTGTTGACAGTCTATAACAATCAGCCCCAGCATTTT
CDR3: CASSLVLTVYNNQPQHF